This TCR beta chain comes out of a study of T cells after yellow fever vaccination. Study-wide points: Researchers noted that a small share of clonotypes showed up in both CD4 and CD8 compartments.

This clonotype was recorded a few times. Its antigen remains unknown. MiXCR, applied by TCRdb to the 5' RACE reads, yields one record per CDR3 protein. The sample consists of some 420,000 distinct CDR3 sequences, around 20% of them appearing once. This specimen consisted of PBMCs, obtained before the yellow fever booster vaccination. The clonotype comes from a man younger than 30 who received the YFV17D yellow fever vaccine.

The CDR3 region is CASRTDRDGNQPQHF. The DNA for the CDR3 is TGTGCCAGCAGGACGGACAGGGACGGCAATCAGCCCCAGCATTTT. V is TRBV6-2 or TRBV6-3 and J is TRBJ1-5; TRBD1 aligns across 8 bases. V was pared by 6 bases and J by 2 bases, with 6 bases of the junction left unmatched. Germline CDR1 MNHEY, CDR2 SVGEGT. The CDR3 is 15 amino acids.